A few counts support the clone carrying this T cell receptor beta chain. Its cognate antigen is unknown. The CDR3 does not end in the conserved phenylalanine or tryptophan, so this is likely a read error. Because the CDR3's place on the DNA is in doubt, the DNA is left out and the CDR3 is given as listed by TCRdb. Scientists recovered RNA and DNA together from about 21-30 mg of unsorted bulk tissue. This entry is derived from a study of tumor-infiltrating lymphocytes in primary liver carcinoma. Regarding the study as a whole: Overlap in tumor-adjacent and tumor-blood pairs fell below that of tumor region pairs. There were only about 7-24% of top clones found in all five tumor regions.

Inclusive of both ends, the CDR3 amounts to 13 amino acids. CDR1 WNHNN and CDR2 SYGVQD come from the germline V gene (reference sequence). With a constant-region primer, TCR beta cDNA was made from approximately 450 ng of total RNA. Amplification in three nested multiplex PCR rounds with slightly modified ARM-PCR gave rise to TCR beta libraries. Two initial PCR rounds of about 9 cycles each paired TRBV1-TRBV30 forward primers with a C-beta reverse primer. TCRdb itself ran the multiplex PCR reads through MiXCR, one entry per CDR3 protein. The sample includes more than 50,000 distinct CDR3 sequences, 60% to 75% seen only once; the top ten take about 25%.

The rearrangement joins TRBV10-1 to TRBJ2-5. The source is a man aged 40-49 years with primary liver carcinoma and hepatitis B virus infection. Sequenced material: liver tumor tissue from sampling region 2. Subset here: tumor region T2, inferior pole. CDR3 amino acids: CASSEEGQETQYL.